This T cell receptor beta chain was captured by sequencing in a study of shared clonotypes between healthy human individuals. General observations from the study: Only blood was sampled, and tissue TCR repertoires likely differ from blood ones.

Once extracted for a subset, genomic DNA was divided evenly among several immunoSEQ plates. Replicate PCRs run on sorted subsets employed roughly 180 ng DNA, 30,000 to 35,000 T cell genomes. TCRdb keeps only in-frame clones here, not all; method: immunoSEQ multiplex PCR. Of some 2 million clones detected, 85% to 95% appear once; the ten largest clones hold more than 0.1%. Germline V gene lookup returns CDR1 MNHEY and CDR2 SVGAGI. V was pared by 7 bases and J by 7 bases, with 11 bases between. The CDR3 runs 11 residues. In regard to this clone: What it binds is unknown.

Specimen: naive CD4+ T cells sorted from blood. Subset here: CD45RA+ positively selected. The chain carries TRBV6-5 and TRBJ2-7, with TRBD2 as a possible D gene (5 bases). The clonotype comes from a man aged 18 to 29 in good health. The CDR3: CASTNTREQYF. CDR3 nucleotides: TGTGCCAGCACTAACACTAGAGAGCAGTACTTC.